This record covers a single TCR beta chain. Which antigen it targets is not known. No much larger clone exists at a distance of one base, and base qualities are not known. This entry comes from a study of blood T cell repertoires in COVID-19 (dated by TCRdb to 2019 to 2021). About the study as a whole: Collaborator samples came from the United States, Italy and Spain and covered acute and convalescent phases of COVID-19. The material from the prospective study consisted of cDNA or gDNA derived from T cells, B-cell-depleted T cells, or PBMCs. Subjects who had been exposed to COVID-19, were actively infected with it, or had recovered from it provided the deeply sampled blood TCRbeta repertoires that made up the dataset. The repertoires were released in a freely available public database intended as a resource for research on the immune response to SARS-CoV-2. The samples were drawn from the first 160 participants of the ongoing ImmuneRACE study and from over a thousand subjects provided by 6 global collaborators. Sample metadata almost always included a de-identified subject ID, COVID-19 status, age in years and sex. Where HLA class I and class II types were available, the types were taken from metadata supplied by the sample provider, not from assay-based typing.

TCRbeta CDR3 regions were amplified from genomic DNA by means of the immunoSEQ Assay, a bias-controlled multiplex PCR. The authors processed their data as follows. The number of nucleated cells in each sample was estimated by amplification of reference gene primers within the assay. To quantify the absolute abundance of each unique TCRbeta CDR3 rearrangement, sequence reads were collapsed and filtered. For each sample, productive Simpson clonality was calculated by taking the square root of Simpson's diversity index across productive rearrangements. TCRdb limited this immuneACCESS table to in-frame rearrangements with V and J called. A share of clones is missing; checked studies link under half to unresolved V genes, and the rest is unexplained. V and J calls and clone size are given by that table; D and trimming were obtained from the DNA. Counted in this sample were under 200,000 clones; approximately 87% of them appeared once. The ten top clones hold over 3.5% of the sample.

Collaborating institutions collected whole blood in K2EDTA tubes following their own protocols. For TCRbeta analysis, collaborators shipped samples as frozen whole blood, isolated PBMCs, or DNA extracted from either of those sample types. The full study reports these points: The amount of clinical and demographic metadata varied by source and participant and was provided uncurated.

The junction shows trimming of 5 bases on V and 7 bases on J, and the gene matches do not reach 7 bases of it. CDR1 is given as KGHSH and CDR2 as LQKENI, both from the germline V gene. From the cysteine up to the phenylalanine, the CDR3 has a length of 13 residues. CDR3 DNA is the only sequence kept; it has 39 bases, read in frame from the first base. The rearrangement joined TRBV18 to TRBJ1-2; 7 middle bases align to TRBD1. Specimen: peripheral blood. The receptor was derived from a man aged 18 to 30 with active or convalescent COVID-19. The sequence in DNA is TGTGCCAGCTCAGCCGGACAGGTCGGTGGCTACACCTTC. This gives the protein CASSAGQVGGYTF.